This TCR beta chain emerged from a study of T cells in Graves' hyperthyroidism and ophthalmopathy. Study results and caveats: Researchers found most expanded thyroid clonotypes above 0.001 in blood as well. Ophthalmopathy was distinguished from stable hyperthyroidism by 13 V-J signatures.

CDR3 length: 17 amino acids. With 0 bases removed from V and 1 base from J, the gap between germline ends came to 16 bases. Germline CDR1 reads LGHNA; CDR2 reads YSLEER. Amplification of TCR beta CDR3 regions was performed using RNA transcripts as template. Primed by the HTBI set, a first-round RT-PCR was run on the TCR CDR3. TCRdb re-called the multiplex PCR reads with MiXCR, one entry per CDR3 protein. The data contain hundreds of thousands of distinct CDR3 sequences, approximately 16% of them seen just once; the ten biggest clones take up approximately 18%. Uncontrolled infection, other autoimmune disease, pregnancy or lactation barred patients from enrollment. It was 8 to 10 ml of fresh peripheral blood that supplied the PBMCs. Comment on this clonotype: The antigen remains undetermined.

V usage is TRBV4-3 and J usage is TRBJ2-7; D may be TRBD2 (5 bases). The receptor was derived from a woman younger than 30 with Graves' hyperthyroidism. Sequencing was carried out using blood. In nucleotides, the CDR3 is TGCGCCAGCAGCCAAGATAGCGCACCAACTTGGTCCTACGAGCAGTACTTC. Its translation is CASSQDSAPTWSYEQYF.